The clone carrying this T cell receptor beta chain was observed once. What it binds is unknown. This entry comes from a study of cytomegalovirus exposure and HLA in healthy donors. Study at large: Later analysis reported that the approximately 130 validation repertoires shared the platform of the roughly 680 first-cohort repertoires.

Findings and limits, study-wide: In a later analysis, first-cohort TCR clusters were found to tend to co-occur in the roughly 120 validation repertoires.

The CDR3 sequence is 14 residues long. V was pared by 3 bases and J by 4 bases, with 7 bases of the junction left unmatched. Germline V gene data show CDR1 as GTSNPN and CDR2 as SVGIG (reference sequence). Clones were read by immunoSEQ multiplex PCR, and TCRdb kept only the in-frame ones, dropping some. The data hold about 120,000 clones, with approximately 90% observed a single time. The receptor's source is a woman in her late teens or twenties in good health and CMV-seropositive. Sequenced material: PBMCs. This chain connects TRBV30 to TRBJ2-5; 8 nucleotides match TRBD1. The CDR3 protein is CAWSPGQGRETQYF. Written as DNA, the CDR3 is TGTGCCTGGAGCCCCGGACAGGGAAGAGAGACCCAGTACTTC.